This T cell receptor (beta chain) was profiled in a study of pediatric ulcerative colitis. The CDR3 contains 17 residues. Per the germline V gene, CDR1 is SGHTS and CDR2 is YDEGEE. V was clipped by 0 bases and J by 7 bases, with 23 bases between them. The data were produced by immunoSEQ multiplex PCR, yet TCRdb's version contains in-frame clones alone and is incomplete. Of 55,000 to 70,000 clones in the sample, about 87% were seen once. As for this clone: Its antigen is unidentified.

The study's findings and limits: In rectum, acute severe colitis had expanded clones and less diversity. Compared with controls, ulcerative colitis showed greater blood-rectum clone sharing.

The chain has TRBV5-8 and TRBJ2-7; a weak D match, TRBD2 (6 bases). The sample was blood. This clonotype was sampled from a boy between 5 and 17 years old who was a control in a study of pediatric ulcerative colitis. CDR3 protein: CASSLANRGLAATEQYF. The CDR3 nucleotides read TGTGCCAGCAGCTTGGCGAATCGGGGACTGGCGGCTACGGAGCAGTACTTC. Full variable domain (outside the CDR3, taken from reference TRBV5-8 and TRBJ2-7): EAGVTQSPTHLIKTRGQQATLRCSPISGHTSVYWYQQALGLGLQFLLWYDEGEERNRGNFPPRFSGRQFPNYSSELNVNALELEDSALYLCASSLANRGLAATEQYFGPGTRLTVT.